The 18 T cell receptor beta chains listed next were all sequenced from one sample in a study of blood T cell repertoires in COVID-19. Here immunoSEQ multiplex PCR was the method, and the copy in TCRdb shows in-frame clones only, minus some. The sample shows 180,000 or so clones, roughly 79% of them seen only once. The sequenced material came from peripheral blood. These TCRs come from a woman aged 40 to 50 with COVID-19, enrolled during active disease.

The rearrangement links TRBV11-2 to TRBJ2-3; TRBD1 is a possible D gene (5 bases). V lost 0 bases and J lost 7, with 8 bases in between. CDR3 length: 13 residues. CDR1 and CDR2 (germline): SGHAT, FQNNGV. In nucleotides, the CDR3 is TGTGCCAGCAGCTTAGAGGGGCTTTATACGCAGTATTTT. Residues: CASSLEGLYTQYF.

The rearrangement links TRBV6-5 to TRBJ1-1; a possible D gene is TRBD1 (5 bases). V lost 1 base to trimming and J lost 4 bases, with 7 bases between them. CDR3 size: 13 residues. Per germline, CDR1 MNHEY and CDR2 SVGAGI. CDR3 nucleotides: TGTGCCAGCAGTTACTTGGGGGGCACTGAAGCTTTCTTT. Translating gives CASSYLGGTEAFF.

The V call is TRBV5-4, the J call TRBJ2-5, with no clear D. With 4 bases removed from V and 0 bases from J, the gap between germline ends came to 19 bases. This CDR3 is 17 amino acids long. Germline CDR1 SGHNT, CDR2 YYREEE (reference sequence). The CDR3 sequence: CASSPRQATAHQETQYF. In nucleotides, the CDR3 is TGTGCCAGCAGCCCGCGCCAGGCGACCGCACACCAAGAGACCCAGTACTTC.

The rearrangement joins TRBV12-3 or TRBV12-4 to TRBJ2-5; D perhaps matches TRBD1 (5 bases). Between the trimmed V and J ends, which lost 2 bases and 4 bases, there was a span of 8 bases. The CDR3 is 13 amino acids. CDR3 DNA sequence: TGTGCCAGCAGTTTATCCAGGGCAGAGACCCAGTACTTC. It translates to CASSLSRAETQYF.

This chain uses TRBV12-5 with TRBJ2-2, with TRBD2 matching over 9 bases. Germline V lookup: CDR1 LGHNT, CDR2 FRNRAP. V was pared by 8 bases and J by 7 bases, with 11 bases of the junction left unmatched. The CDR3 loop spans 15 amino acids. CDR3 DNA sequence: TGTGCTAGTATGAGCAGCGGGGGGTTTATCGGGGAGCTGTTTTTT. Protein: CASMSSGGFIGELFF.

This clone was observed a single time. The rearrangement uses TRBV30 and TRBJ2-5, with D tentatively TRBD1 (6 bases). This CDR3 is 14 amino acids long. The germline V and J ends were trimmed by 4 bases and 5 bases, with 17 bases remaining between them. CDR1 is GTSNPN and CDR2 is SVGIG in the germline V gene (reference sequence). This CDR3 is CAWTLGQPRETQYF. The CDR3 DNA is TGTGCCTGGACCCTCGGACAGCCCCGGGAGACCCAGTACTTC.

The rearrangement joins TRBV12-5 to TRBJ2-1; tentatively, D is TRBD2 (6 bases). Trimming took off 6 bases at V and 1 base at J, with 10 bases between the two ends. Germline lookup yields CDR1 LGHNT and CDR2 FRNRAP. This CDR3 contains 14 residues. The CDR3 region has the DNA TGTGCTAGTGGGGGAGGAGGGTCCTACAATGAGCAGTTCTTC. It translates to CASGGGGSYNEQFF.

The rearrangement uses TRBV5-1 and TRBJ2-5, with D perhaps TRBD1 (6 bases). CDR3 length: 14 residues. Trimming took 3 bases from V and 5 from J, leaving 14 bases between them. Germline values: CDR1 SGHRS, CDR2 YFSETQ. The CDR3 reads CASSSAQGGETQYF. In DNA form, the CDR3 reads TGCGCCAGCAGCTCGGCACAGGGCGGGGAGACCCAGTACTTC.

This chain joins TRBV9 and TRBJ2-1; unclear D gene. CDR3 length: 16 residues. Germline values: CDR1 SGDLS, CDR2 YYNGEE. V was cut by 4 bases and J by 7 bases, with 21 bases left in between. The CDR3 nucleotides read TGTGCCAGCAGCAGTCGCGGTGATGTACAAAATAATGAGCAGTTCTTC. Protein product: CASSSRGDVQNNEQFF.

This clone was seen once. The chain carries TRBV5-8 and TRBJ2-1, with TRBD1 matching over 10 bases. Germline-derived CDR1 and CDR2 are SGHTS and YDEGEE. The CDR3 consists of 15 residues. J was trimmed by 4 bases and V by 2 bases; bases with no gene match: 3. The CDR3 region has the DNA TGTGCCAGCAGCTTATGGACAGGGGGTTACAATGAGCAGTTCTTC. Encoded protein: CASSLWTGGYNEQFF. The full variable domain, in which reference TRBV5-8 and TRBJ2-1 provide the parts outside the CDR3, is EAGVTQSPTHLIKTRGQQATLRCSPISGHTSVYWYQQALGLGLQFLLWYDEGEERNRGNFPPRFSGRQFPNYSSELNVNALELEDSALYLCASSLWTGGYNEQFFGPGTRLTVL.

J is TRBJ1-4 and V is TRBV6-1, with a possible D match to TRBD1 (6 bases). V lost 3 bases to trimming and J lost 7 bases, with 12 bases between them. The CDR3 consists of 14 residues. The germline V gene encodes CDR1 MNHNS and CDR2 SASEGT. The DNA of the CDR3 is TGTGCCAGCAGTGATGCCCAGGGGCTTGAAAAACTGTTTTTT. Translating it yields CASSDAQGLEKLFF.

CDR3 nucleotides: TGTGCCAGCAGCTTTCCCTTCTACGAGCAGTACTTC. Amino acid sequence: CASSFPFYEQYF. The V gene is TRBV11-2, the J gene TRBJ2-7; no firm D call. The germline gives CDR1 SGHAT, CDR2 FQNNGV. The CDR3 contains 12 residues. The germline V and J ends were trimmed by 3 bases and 3 bases, with 6 bases remaining between them.

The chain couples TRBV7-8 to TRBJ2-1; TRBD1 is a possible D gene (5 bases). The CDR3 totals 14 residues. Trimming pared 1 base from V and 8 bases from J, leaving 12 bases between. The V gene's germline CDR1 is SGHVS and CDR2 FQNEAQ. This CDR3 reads CASSLGGPPDEQFF. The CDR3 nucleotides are TGTGCCAGCAGCTTAGGGGGCCCTCCCGATGAGCAGTTCTTC. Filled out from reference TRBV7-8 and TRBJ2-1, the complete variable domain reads GAGVSQSPRYKVAKRGQDVALRCDPISGHVSLFWYQQALGQGPEFLTYFQNEAQLDKSGLPSDRFFAERPEGSVSTLKIQRTQQEDSAVYLCASSLGGPPDEQFFGPGTRLTVL.

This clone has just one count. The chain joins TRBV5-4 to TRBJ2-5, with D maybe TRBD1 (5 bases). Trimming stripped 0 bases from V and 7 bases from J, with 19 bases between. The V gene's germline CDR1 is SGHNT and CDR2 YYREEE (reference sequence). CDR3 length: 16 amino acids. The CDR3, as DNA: TGTGCCAGCAGCTTGGAGGGGCGGAACAACGTTGGGACCCAGTACTTC. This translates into CASSLEGRNNVGTQYF.

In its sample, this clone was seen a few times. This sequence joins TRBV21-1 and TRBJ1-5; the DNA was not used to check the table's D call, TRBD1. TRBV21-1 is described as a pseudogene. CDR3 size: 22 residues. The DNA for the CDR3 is TGTGCCAGCAGCAAAGTAAAACCAAGGTCCGGCCAGGGCAGGTATAGCAATCAGCCCCAGCATTTT. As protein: CASSKVKPRSGQGRYSNQPQHF.

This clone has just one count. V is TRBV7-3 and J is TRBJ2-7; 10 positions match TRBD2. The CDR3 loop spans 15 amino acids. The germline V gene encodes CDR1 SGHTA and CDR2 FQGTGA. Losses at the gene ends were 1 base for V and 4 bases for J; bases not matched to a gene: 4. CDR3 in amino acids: CASSLRASGSYEQYF. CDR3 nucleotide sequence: TGTGCCAGCAGCTTAAGGGCTAGCGGGAGTTACGAGCAGTACTTC.

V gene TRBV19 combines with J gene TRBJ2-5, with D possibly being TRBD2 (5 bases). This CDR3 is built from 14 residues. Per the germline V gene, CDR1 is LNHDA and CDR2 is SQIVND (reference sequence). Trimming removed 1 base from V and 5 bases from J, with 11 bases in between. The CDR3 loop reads CASSIVGASETQYF. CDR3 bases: TGTGCCAGTAGTATAGTGGGAGCATCGGAGACCCAGTACTTC.

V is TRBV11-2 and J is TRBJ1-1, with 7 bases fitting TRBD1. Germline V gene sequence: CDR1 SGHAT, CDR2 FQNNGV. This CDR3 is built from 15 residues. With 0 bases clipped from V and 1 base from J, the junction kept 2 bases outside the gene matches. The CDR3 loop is CASSLDRTGNTEAFF. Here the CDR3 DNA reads TGTGCCAGCAGCTTAGACCGGACAGGGAACACTGAAGCTTTCTTT.